Presented here are 27 T cell receptor beta chains from one specimen sequenced in a study of T-cell reconstitution after alpha-beta-depleted transplantation in children. Molecular barcoding with unique molecular identifiers was used for the TCRbeta library. TCRdb recomputed calls from the PCR reads with MiXCR, one row per CDR3 protein. The sample comprises about a million distinct CDR3 sequences, 25% to 30% of which are singletons, and roughly 28% rests with the top ten. The sequencing here drew on PBMCs, mostly from graft donor cells, taken 360 days after TCRalphabeta/CD19-depleted stem cell transplant. The receptors shown here come from a boy less than two years old who had a stem cell transplant for SCID, so the T cells may come from the graft donor.

The J gene is TRBJ2-4, the V gene TRBV28; tentatively, D is TRBD2 (6 bases). There are 13 residues in the CDR3. V gave up 8 bases and J gave up 2 bases, with 10 bases separating them. The germline V gene has CDR1 MDHEN and CDR2 SYDVKM. The CDR3 sequence: CASCGDPKNIQYF. For the CDR3, the DNA is TGTGCCAGCTGCGGGGATCCCAAAAACATTCAGTACTTC. Full variable domain (missing parts from reference TRBV28 and TRBJ2-4): DVKVTQSSRYLVKRTGEKVFLECVQDMDHENMFWYRQDPGLGLRLIYFSYDVKMKEKGDIPEGYSVSREKKERFSLILESASTNQTSMYLCASCGDPKNIQYFGAGTRLSVL.

This clonotype was detected only a few times. The rearrangement joins TRBV6-1 to TRBJ2-1; 12 bases are a match to TRBD2. The CDR3 runs to 17 residues. CDR1 MNHNS and CDR2 SASEGT come from the germline V gene. V lost 5 bases to trimming and J lost 4 bases; unmatched junction nucleotides: 9. The CDR3 sequence: CASSPLSGTSGYNEQFF. CDR3 bases: TGTGCCAGCAGTCCCCTATCCGGGACTAGCGGGTACAATGAGCAGTTCTTC.

In this sample, this clonotype turned up a few times. The V and J genes are TRBV6-2 or TRBV6-3 and TRBJ2-3; TRBD2 might be the D (6 bases). The CDR3 is 14 amino acids. The V gene lost 0 bases and the J gene lost 7 bases, with 11 bases spanning the gap. CDR1 and CDR2 (germline): MNHEY, SVGEGT. The CDR3 DNA follows: TGTGCCAGCAGTTACTCGGCGACTAGTAATACGCAGTATTTT. It specifies CASSYSATSNTQYF.

This clonotype was seen a few times. The chain employs TRBV13 and TRBJ1-2; no reliable D call. CDR1 and CDR2 (germline): PRHDT, FYEKMQ (reference sequence). Trimming pared 4 bases from V and 5 bases from J, leaving 17 bases between. This CDR3 region has 15 residues. The CDR3: CASSSKGDAPYGYTF. The CDR3 region has the DNA TGTGCCAGCAGCTCGAAGGGAGATGCACCTTATGGCTACACCTTC.

This clonotype was recorded a few times. The chain has TRBV6-5 and TRBJ2-3, with 8 bases fitting TRBD1. Per the germline V gene, CDR1 is MNHEY and CDR2 is SVGAGI. Germline trimming cut 8 bases from V and 3 bases from J; bases unmatched to any gene: 13. The CDR3 is 16 amino acids. CDR3 region: CASPAPQGADTDTQYF. CDR3 in DNA: TGTGCCAGCCCGGCGCCCCAGGGGGCCGATACAGATACGCAGTATTTT.

This rearrangement joins TRBV13 to TRBJ1-1; 8 bases match TRBD1. Germline loops: CDR1 PRHDT, CDR2 FYEKMQ (reference sequence). The CDR3 has 13 amino acids. V lost 5 bases to trimming and J lost 7 bases; unmatched junction nucleotides: 6. CDR3 in amino acids: CASSPRTGREAFF. Written as DNA, the CDR3 is TGTGCCAGCAGCCCGAGGACAGGGCGTGAAGCTTTCTTT.

The V call is TRBV6-5, the J call TRBJ1-2; D is unclear. Germline assignment: CDR1 MNHEY and CDR2 SVGAGI. The CDR3 runs 15 residues. Deletions cut 0 bases from V and 1 base from J, with 9 bases between. CDR3 bases: TGTGCCAGCAGTTACTCCCAGACCATTAACTATGGCTACACCTTC. Translating gives CASSYSQTINYGYTF.

This clonotype was found a few times. This chain links TRBV5-1 with TRBJ2-2, with D possibly being TRBD2 (6 bases). Germline values: CDR1 SGHRS, CDR2 YFSETQ. The V and J ends lost 2 bases and 3 bases respectively, with 23 bases between them. CDR3 length equals 19 residues. The CDR3 sequence is CASSLYGGVGAWYTGELFF. DNA of the CDR3: TGCGCCAGCAGCTTATATGGCGGGGTCGGAGCTTGGTACACCGGGGAGCTGTTTTTT.

This clonotype has just a few counts. V and J are TRBV20-1 and TRBJ2-3; D not certain. CDR1 is DFQATT, CDR2 SNEGSKA, per germline (reference sequence). The V gene lost 5 bases and the J gene lost 6 bases, with 9 bases spanning the gap. The CDR3 has 11 residues. This chain's CDR3 is CSAQGLDTQYF. The CDR3 DNA sequence: TGCAGTGCTCAAGGTCTGGATACGCAGTATTTT.

This clonotype was recorded a few times. J is TRBJ2-7 and V is TRBV28; 9 bases map to TRBD1. The CDR3 has 14 amino acids. CDR1 and CDR2 (germline): MDHEN, SYDVKM. With 6 bases clipped from V and 3 bases from J, the junction kept 6 bases outside the gene matches. This CDR3 reads CASRGQGGVYEQYF. CDR3 DNA sequence: TGTGCCAGCAGGGGACAGGGAGGAGTCTACGAGCAGTACTTC.

This clonotype has at least ten counts. The chain employs TRBV7-9 and TRBJ2-7; 10 bases are a match to TRBD1. Germline-derived CDR1 and CDR2 are SEHNR and FQNEAQ (reference sequence). There are 16 residues in the CDR3. V dropped 5 bases and J dropped 11; count of bases not matched to a gene: 18. CDR3 residues: CASSHPTGGGAELKYF. CDR3 DNA: TGTGCCAGCAGCCATCCGACAGGGGGCGGCGCGGAGCTAAAGTACTTC.

The V gene is TRBV5-1, the J gene TRBJ2-1; the D is unclear. CDR3 length: 15 residues. The V gene lost 3 bases and the J gene lost 4 bases, with 14 bases spanning the gap. The germline V gene has CDR1 SGHRS and CDR2 YFSETQ. DNA for the CDR3: TGCGCCAGCAGCTCCCACTTTACAGTGTACAATGAGCAGTTCTTC. Translated, it gives CASSSHFTVYNEQFF. The full variable domain, in which reference TRBV5-1 and TRBJ2-1 provide the parts outside the CDR3, is KAGVTQTPRYLIKTRGQQVTLSCSPISGHRSVSWYQQTPGQGLQFLFEYFSETQRNKGNFPGRFSGRQFSNSRSEMNVSTLELGDSALYLCASSSHFTVYNEQFFGPGTRLTVL.

The rearrangement uses TRBV10-3 and TRBJ1-5, with 12 bases that match TRBD1. The CDR3 consists of 15 residues. V dropped 5 bases and J dropped 6; count of bases not matched to a gene: 5. Germline CDR1 reads ENHRY; CDR2 reads SYGVKD. CDR3 in amino acids: CAISTGTGGSQPQHF. CDR3 bases: TGTGCCATCAGTACCGGGACAGGGGGCAGTCAGCCCCAGCATTTT.

This chain uses TRBV7-9 with TRBJ2-7, with 9 nucleotides matching TRBD1. This CDR3 has 17 amino acids. CDR1 SEHNR and CDR2 FQNEAQ come from the germline V gene (reference sequence). V lost 5 bases and J lost 2; bases outside the gene matches: 13. CDR3 loop: CASSPIPGTGTPYEQYF. DNA of the CDR3: TGTGCCAGCAGCCCTATACCCGGGACAGGGACCCCCTACGAGCAGTACTTC.

This clonotype was counted only a few times. The genes are TRBV30 and TRBJ2-5; 10 nucleotides match TRBD1. This CDR3 has 16 residues. CDR1 is GTSNPN, CDR2 SVGIG, per germline (reference sequence). The J segment lost 5 bases and the V segment lost 0 bases, leaving 9 bases of the junction unmatched. The CDR3: CAWSVRDRGNWETQYF. The CDR3 DNA reads as TGTGCCTGGAGTGTAAGGGACAGGGGAAATTGGGAGACCCAGTACTTC.

This sequence joins TRBV20-1 and TRBJ2-5; TRBD2 aligns across 10 bases. J lost 6 bases, V lost 5 bases, and 12 bases had no gene match. The CDR3 covers 15 residues. From germline, CDR1 is DFQATT and CDR2 SNEGSKA (reference sequence). The CDR3 sequence is CSAGGSGGPRKTQYF. DNA of the CDR3: TGCAGTGCTGGAGGTAGCGGGGGGCCCAGGAAGACCCAGTACTTC.

V and J are TRBV10-3 and TRBJ2-7; 8 bases match TRBD2. With 0 bases clipped from V and 2 bases from J, the junction kept 9 bases outside the gene matches. The CDR3 totals 17 residues. The V gene's germline CDR1 is ENHRY and CDR2 SYGVKD. CDR3 region: CAISESAELAAAYEQYF. CDR3 coding DNA: TGTGCCATCAGTGAGTCTGCGGAACTAGCGGCAGCCTACGAGCAGTACTTC.

The V gene is TRBV6-2 or TRBV6-3, the J gene TRBJ2-3, with D possibly TRBD1 on 5 matching bases. V lost 4 bases to trimming and J lost 5 bases, with 16 bases between them. CDR1 and CDR2 (germline): MNHEY, SVGEGT. This CDR3 is built from 15 residues. The CDR3 DNA follows: TGTGCCAGCAGTTGGCGGACACTGGCAGGAGATACGCAGTATTTT. It is translated as CASSWRTLAGDTQYF.

The table lists this clonotype with a few counts. The rearrangement links TRBV20-1 to TRBJ2-5; no clear D. Trimming took 6 bases from V and 5 from J, leaving 10 bases between them. Germline loops: CDR1 DFQATT, CDR2 SNEGSKA (reference sequence). There are 11 residues in the CDR3. The CDR3 DNA follows: TGCAGTGCCTGCCTCAACGAGACCCAGTACTTC. Protein sequence: CSACLNETQYF.

This chain links TRBV5-1 with TRBJ1-6; 7 bases fit TRBD1. The CDR3 length is 15 residues. With 3 bases clipped from V and 6 bases from J, the junction kept 6 bases outside the gene matches. Germline V CDR1 and CDR2: SGHRS, YFSETQ. As DNA, the CDR3 is TGCGCCAGCAGCTACCGACAGGGATCTAATTCACCCCTCCACTTT. Translated: CASSYRQGSNSPLHF.

J is TRBJ2-1 and V is TRBV3-1; possible D gene TRBD1, 5 bases. The CDR3 has 17 residues. CDR1 LGHDT and CDR2 YNNKEL come from the germline V gene (reference sequence). V was clipped by 3 bases and J by 8 bases, with 23 bases between them. CDR3 sequence (DNA): TGTGCCAGCAGCCACCCCCCGGCGGCAGGGTATTTGCATGAGCAGTTCTTC. Translating gives CASSHPPAAGYLHEQFF.

The rearrangement joins TRBV7-3 to TRBJ1-5, with D perhaps TRBD1 (5 bases). The CDR3 runs to 19 residues. Germline loops: CDR1 SGHTA, CDR2 FQGTGA. Trimming pared 2 bases from V and 5 bases from J, leaving 25 bases between. The CDR3 is CASSLRGGSLPHAHQPQHF. DNA for the CDR3: TGTGCCAGCAGCTTACGGGGGGGGTCATTGCCCCACGCTCATCAGCCCCAGCATTTT.

The chain has TRBV5-6 and TRBJ2-5; no firm D call. Germline values: CDR1 SGHDT, CDR2 YYEEEE. CDR3 size: 15 residues. Trimming stripped 3 bases from V and 4 bases from J, with 16 bases between. CDR3 region: CASSSGWLPVETQYF. The CDR3 DNA reads TGTGCCAGCAGCTCTGGATGGCTACCAGTAGAGACCCAGTACTTC. The full variable domain, completed using reference TRBV5-6 and TRBJ2-5, is DAGVTQSPTHLIKTRGQQVTLRCSPKSGHDTVSWYQQALGQGPQFIFQYYEEEERQRGNFPDRFSGHQFPNYSSELNVNALLLGDSALYLCASSSGWLPVETQYFGPGTRLLVL.

The chain couples TRBV28 to TRBJ2-3; D not resolved. V lost 7 bases, J lost 1 base, and 6 bases lay in between. Germline V gives CDR1 MDHEN, CDR2 SYDVKM. The CDR3 has 12 residues. CDR3 in amino acids: CASNPGTDTQYF. The CDR3 coding sequence is TGTGCCAGCAATCCAGGCACAGATACGCAGTATTTT.

The chain uses TRBV12-3 or TRBV12-4 and TRBJ2-2, with D perhaps matching TRBD2 (5 bases). The CDR3 length is 15 residues. Trimming removed 4 bases from V and 0 bases from J, with 9 bases in between. The CDR3 is CASSYTGTNTGELFF. As DNA, the CDR3 is TGTGCCAGCAGTTATACCGGGACGAACACCGGGGAGCTGTTTTTT.

The chain couples TRBV30 to TRBJ2-1, with 8 bases matching TRBD1. Trimming cost V 8 bases and J 7 bases; bases outside gene matches: 13. Germline CDR1 reads GTSNPN; CDR2 reads SVGIG (reference sequence). The length of the CDR3 is 14 residues. CDR3 in DNA: TGTGCCCAAGGGACAGGCTTGCCGTCGAATGAGCAGTTCTTC. Translated, it gives CAQGTGLPSNEQFF.

This clonotype has only a few counts. The chain links TRBV5-6 to TRBJ2-4; 7 positions match TRBD2. V was pared by 4 bases and J by 0 bases, with 10 bases of the junction left unmatched. The CDR3 extends over 17 amino acids. CDR1 and CDR2 from the germline V gene are SGHDT and YYEEEE. CDR3 nucleotides: TGTGCCAGCAGCCCTTTGCGGGGGTTGGGAGCCAAAAACATTCAGTACTTC. It is translated as CASSPLRGLGAKNIQYF.